Listed below are T cell receptor beta chains from one sample, sequenced in a study of Graves' ophthalmopathy and Graves' hyperthyroidism. A single record per CDR3 protein comes from TCRdb applying MiXCR to the multiplex PCR reads. The table lists 500,000 to 700,000 distinct CDR3 sequences, 20% to 25% of them singletons. Sequenced material: peripheral blood. These receptors all stem from a woman aged 18-30 years with stable Graves' hyperthyroidism. Some clones in this sample may be carry-over from other donors' samples. CDR3s include the opening cysteine and the closing phenylalanine or tryptophan. A D gene is named only where the DNA matches it firmly. Only part of the rows carry a size: once, few, many, or a class if the clone is expanded.

>TRBV2|-|TRBJ2-2|-
TGTGCCAGCATAGTTTCCCCGCCGGGGAACCCAACCGGGGAGCTGTTTTTT
CASIVSPPGNPTGELFF
>TRBV11-1|-|TRBJ2-2|many
TGTGCCAGCAGCCTAAGACCTGGGAAGGGGGCCGGGGAGCTGTTTTTT
CASSLRPGKGAGELFF
>TRBV20-1|TRBD1|TRBJ2-7|-
TGCAGTCCCAGAAGACAGGGGGCCTACGAGCAGTACTTC
CSPRRQGAYEQYF
>TRBV6-2/TRBV6-3|-|TRBJ1-2|-
TGTGCCAGCAGTTCGGGGGGGCACTATGGCTACACCTTC
CASSSGGHYGYTF
>TRBV30|-|TRBJ1-2|-
TGTGCCTGGAGGGCTCCCCGGCATGGCTACACCTTC
CAWRAPRHGYTF
>TRBV6-5|TRBD1|TRBJ2-7|-
TGTGCCAGCAGTTACACTGGACAGGGGGCCTACGAGCAGTACTTC
CASSYTGQGAYEQYF
>TRBV6-2/TRBV6-3|-|TRBJ2-7|many
TGTGCCAGCAGTTACGCCGCCGGGGGCTTCGAGCAGTACTTC
CASSYAAGGFEQYF
>TRBV29-1|-|TRBJ2-7|many
TGCAGCGTTGCTCAGAGCTCCTACGAGCAGTACTTC
CSVAQSSYEQYF
>TRBV6-1|-|TRBJ1-5|many
TGTGCCAGCTGGACCGGTATTGGCCAGCCCCAGCATTTT
CASWTGIGQPQHF
>TRBV19|-|TRBJ1-1|-
TGTGCCAGTAGCCGTTCTCCGGGAATGAACACTGAAGCTTTCTTT
CASSRSPGMNTEAFF
>TRBV6-2/TRBV6-3|TRBD1|TRBJ1-2|many
TGTGCCAGCAGTGCAACAGGGGGCAACTATGGCTACACCTTC
CASSATGGNYGYTF
>TRBV27|-|TRBJ1-2|many
TGTGCCAGCAGCCAAGGGTGGTATGGCTACACCTTC
CASSQGWYGYTF
>TRBV30|-|TRBJ1-1|-
TGTGCCTGGGAACCATGGGACACTGAAGCTTTCTTT
CAWEPWDTEAFF
>TRBV6-1|TRBD1|TRBJ1-1|-
TGTGCCAGCAGGTTCACCGGACAGGGGATTAAAGCTTTCTTT
CASRFTGQGIKAFF
>TRBV3-1|TRBD2|TRBJ2-2|few
TGTGCCAGCAGCCAAGACGGGACTAGCGGGAGGCGGACCGGGGAGCTGTTTTTT
CASSQDGTSGRRTGELFF
>TRBV9|-|TRBJ1-2|-
TGTGCCAGCAGCGCCGGGGGGGGACACAACTATGGCTACACCTTC
CASSAGGGHNYGYTF
>TRBV2|TRBD1|TRBJ1-1|-
TGTGCCAGCAGCACGGACAGGGAGAACACTGAAGCTTTCTTT
CASSTDRENTEAFF
>TRBV6-2/TRBV6-3|TRBD2|TRBJ2-5|many
TGTGCCAGCACTCCCGGGACTAGCGACATCCAGGAGACCCAGTACTTC
CASTPGTSDIQETQYF
>TRBV3-1|TRBD2|TRBJ2-7|-
TGTGCCAGCAGCCCTGAACTAGCGGGGGCCTACGAGCAGTACTTC
CASSPELAGAYEQYF
>TRBV5-1|-|TRBJ2-7|many
TGCGCCAGCAGCCTACAGGTTAGCTCCTACGAGCAGTACTTC
CASSLQVSSYEQYF
>TRBV12-3/TRBV12-4|TRBD1|TRBJ1-5|-
TGTGCCAGCAGCATAATGGGACAGGGCCGTCAGCCCCAGCATTTT
CASSIMGQGRQPQHF
>TRBV29-1|-|TRBJ1-2|many
TGCAGCGTTGATCGTGGAGGTGAGGGCAACTATGGCTACACCTTC
CSVDRGGEGNYGYTF
>TRBV11-3|TRBD2|TRBJ2-7|many
TGTGCCAGCAGCTTAGGTGGGGCGGCTAGCGGGAGGGCGGCTGGTGAGCAGTACTTC
CASSLGGAASGRAAGEQYF
>TRBV4-1|TRBD1|TRBJ2-2|-
TGCGCCAGCAGCCAAGGACAGGACAGGGCCCTCGGGGGCACCGGGGAGCTGTTTTTT
CASSQGQDRALGGTGELFF
>TRBV2|-|TRBJ1-2|-
TGTGCCAGCAGTGAAGCCTCCAGAGCCGTCTATGGCTGCACCTTC
CASSEASRAVYGCTF
>TRBV27|-|TRBJ1-6|many
TGTGCCAGCAGTTCCTATTACCTTCGCTCCTATAATTCACCCCTCCACTTT
CASSSYYLRSYNSPLHF
>TRBV11-2|-|TRBJ1-2|-
TGTGCCAGCAGCCAATATGGAAGTACTAACTATGGCTACACCTTC
CASSQYGSTNYGYTF
>TRBV9|-|TRBJ2-4|-
TGTGCCAGCAGCGTAGAAGCGTCTAGGGCCAAAAACATTCAGTACTTC
CASSVEASRAKNIQYF
>TRBV9|TRBD2|TRBJ2-5|-
TGTGCCATCAGCCAAGGCCCAACTAGCGGGCAAGAGACCCAGTACTTC
CAISQGPTSGQETQYF
>TRBV12-3/TRBV12-4|-|TRBJ1-5|few
TGTGCCAGCAGTTTATGGGCAAATAGCAATCAGCCCCAGCATTTT
CASSLWANSNQPQHF
>TRBV6-1|TRBD1|TRBJ1-2|many
TGTGCCATACAGGGGGACTATGGCTACACCTTC
CAIQGDYGYTF
>TRBV19|-|TRBJ2-2|many
TGTGCCAGTAGTATTCGAGGGAACACCGGGGAGCTGTTTTTT
CASSIRGNTGELFF
>TRBV12-3/TRBV12-4|TRBD2|TRBJ2-2|many
TGTGCCAGCAGTTTTGGCCCGGGACTAGCGCCCGGGGAGCTGTTTTTT
CASSFGPGLAPGELFF
>TRBV3-1|-|TRBJ2-4|-
TGTGCCGGCAGGTCCAGCTTAGCGAGCATTCAGTACTTC
CAGRSSLASIQYF
>TRBV10-3|-|TRBJ1-6|-
TGTGCCATCAGTGAGGTGGATTCACCCCTCCACTTT
CAISEVDSPLHF
>TRBV14|TRBD1|TRBJ2-5|many
TGTGCCAGCAGCCCAAACGCAAAGGGACAGGGTATCGGTGAGACCCAGTACTTC
CASSPNAKGQGIGETQYF
>TRBV15|TRBD2|TRBJ2-7|many
TGTGCCACCAGCCGTCATCAGACGGGGGGGAGTTTGTTGCAGTACTTC
CATSRHQTGGSLLQYF
>TRBV30|-|TRBJ2-6|many
TGTGCCTGGACGAGAGGGGCCAACGTCCTGACTTTC
CAWTRGANVLTF
>TRBV6-5|-|TRBJ1-1|-
TGTGCCAGCAGTTACAGTCGAGACTTGAGGACTGAAGCTTTCTTT
CASSYSRDLRTEAFF
>TRBV12-3/TRBV12-4|-|TRBJ1-1|many
TGTGCCAGCAGCCCCGCGGCCACTGAAGCTTTCTTT
CASSPAATEAFF
>TRBV7-2|TRBD1|TRBJ2-7|many
TGTGCCAGCAGCCCCCGGGACAGACTTTCCTCCTACGAGCAGTACTTC
CASSPRDRLSSYEQYF
>TRBV6-1|-|TRBJ1-1|many
TGTGCCAGCAATATACAGGGTCCGTACACTGAAGCTTTCTTT
CASNIQGPYTEAFF
>TRBV20-1|TRBD2|TRBJ2-7|-
TGCAGTGCTAGGACCTTCCGGGACTACCCTTACGAGCAGTACTTC
CSARTFRDYPYEQYF
>TRBV27|-|TRBJ1-6|many
TGTGCCAGCAGTTTTTGGACTTTGGTGGGGGACTCACCCCTCCACTTT
CASSFWTLVGDSPLHF
>TRBV7-2|-|TRBJ2-2|-
TGTGCCAGCAGCTTAATCGGCGGTGCCGGGGAGCTGTTTTTT
CASSLIGGAGELFF
>TRBV29-1|-|TRBJ1-2|many
TGCAGCGTTGAAGGCTATAGGGGGGACTATGGCTACACCTTC
CSVEGYRGDYGYTF
>TRBV28|-|TRBJ1-2|-
TGTGCCAGCAGCCCGACAGGTTCGGCTGGCTACACCTTC
CASSPTGSAGYTF
>TRBV19|TRBD1|TRBJ2-2|-
TGTGCCGGGGGGACAGGGGAGGGAATCGGGGAGCTGTTTTTT
CAGGTGEGIGELFF
>TRBV28|-|TRBJ1-1|few
TGTGCCAGCAGTTTCACCAGGATGAACACTGAAGCTTTCTTT
CASSFTRMNTEAFF
>TRBV18|-|TRBJ2-5|-
TGTGCCACCCAACCGACGCGGGGAGAGACCCAGTACTTC
CATQPTRGETQYF
>TRBV19|TRBD1|TRBJ1-5|once
TGTGCCAGTACCTCCTTCGGGACAGGGGTGCATCAGCCCCAGCATTTT
CASTSFGTGVHQPQHF